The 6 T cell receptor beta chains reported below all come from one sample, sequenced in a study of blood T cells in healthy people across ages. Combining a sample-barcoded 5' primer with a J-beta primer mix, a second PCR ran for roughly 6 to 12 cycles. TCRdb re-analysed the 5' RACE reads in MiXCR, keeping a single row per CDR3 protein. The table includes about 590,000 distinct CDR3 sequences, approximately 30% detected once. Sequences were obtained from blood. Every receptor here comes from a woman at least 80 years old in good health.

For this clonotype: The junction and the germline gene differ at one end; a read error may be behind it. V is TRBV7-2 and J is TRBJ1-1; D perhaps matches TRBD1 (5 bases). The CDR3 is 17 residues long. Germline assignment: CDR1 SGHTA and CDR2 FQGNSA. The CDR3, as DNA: TGTGCCGGCAGCTTAGGATGGAGGGGTGGGAGGGATACTGAAGCTTTCTTT. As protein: CAGSLGWRGGRDTEAFF.

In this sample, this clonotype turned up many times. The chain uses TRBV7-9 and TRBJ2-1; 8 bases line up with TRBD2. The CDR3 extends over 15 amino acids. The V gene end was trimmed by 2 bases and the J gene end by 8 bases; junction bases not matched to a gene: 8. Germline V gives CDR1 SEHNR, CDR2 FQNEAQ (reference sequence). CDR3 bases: TGTGCCAGCAGCTTACTGGCGGGGGGCGGGGATGAGCAGTTCTTC. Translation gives CASSLLAGGGDEQFF.

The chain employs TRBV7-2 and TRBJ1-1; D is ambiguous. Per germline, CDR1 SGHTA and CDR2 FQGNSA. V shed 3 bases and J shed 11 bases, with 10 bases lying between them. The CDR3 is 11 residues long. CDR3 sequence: CASSLGYTAFF. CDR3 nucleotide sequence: TGTGCCAGCAGCTTGGGGTATACGGCTTTCTTT.

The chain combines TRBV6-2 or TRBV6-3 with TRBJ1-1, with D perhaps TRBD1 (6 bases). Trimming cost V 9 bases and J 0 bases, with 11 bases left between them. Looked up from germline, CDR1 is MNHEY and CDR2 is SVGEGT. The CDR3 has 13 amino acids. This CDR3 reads CASASGVNTEAFF. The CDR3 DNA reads TGTGCCAGTGCGTCAGGGGTGAACACTGAAGCTTTCTTT.

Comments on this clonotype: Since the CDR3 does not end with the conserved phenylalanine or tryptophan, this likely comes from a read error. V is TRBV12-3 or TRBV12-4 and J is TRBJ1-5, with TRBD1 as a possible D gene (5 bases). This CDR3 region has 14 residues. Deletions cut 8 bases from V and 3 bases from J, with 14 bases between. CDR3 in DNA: TGTGCCAGCCTCTTGGGGGGAACCAATCAGCCCCAGCATGTT. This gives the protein CASLLGGTNQPQHV.

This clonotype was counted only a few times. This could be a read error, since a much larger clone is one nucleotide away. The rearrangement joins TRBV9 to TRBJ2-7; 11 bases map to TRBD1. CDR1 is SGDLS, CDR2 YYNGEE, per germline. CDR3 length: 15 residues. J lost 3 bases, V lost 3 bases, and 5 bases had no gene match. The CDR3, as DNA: TGTGCCAGCAGCGGAACCGGGACAGGGGGCTACGAGCAGTACTTC. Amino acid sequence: CASSGTGTGGYEQYF.